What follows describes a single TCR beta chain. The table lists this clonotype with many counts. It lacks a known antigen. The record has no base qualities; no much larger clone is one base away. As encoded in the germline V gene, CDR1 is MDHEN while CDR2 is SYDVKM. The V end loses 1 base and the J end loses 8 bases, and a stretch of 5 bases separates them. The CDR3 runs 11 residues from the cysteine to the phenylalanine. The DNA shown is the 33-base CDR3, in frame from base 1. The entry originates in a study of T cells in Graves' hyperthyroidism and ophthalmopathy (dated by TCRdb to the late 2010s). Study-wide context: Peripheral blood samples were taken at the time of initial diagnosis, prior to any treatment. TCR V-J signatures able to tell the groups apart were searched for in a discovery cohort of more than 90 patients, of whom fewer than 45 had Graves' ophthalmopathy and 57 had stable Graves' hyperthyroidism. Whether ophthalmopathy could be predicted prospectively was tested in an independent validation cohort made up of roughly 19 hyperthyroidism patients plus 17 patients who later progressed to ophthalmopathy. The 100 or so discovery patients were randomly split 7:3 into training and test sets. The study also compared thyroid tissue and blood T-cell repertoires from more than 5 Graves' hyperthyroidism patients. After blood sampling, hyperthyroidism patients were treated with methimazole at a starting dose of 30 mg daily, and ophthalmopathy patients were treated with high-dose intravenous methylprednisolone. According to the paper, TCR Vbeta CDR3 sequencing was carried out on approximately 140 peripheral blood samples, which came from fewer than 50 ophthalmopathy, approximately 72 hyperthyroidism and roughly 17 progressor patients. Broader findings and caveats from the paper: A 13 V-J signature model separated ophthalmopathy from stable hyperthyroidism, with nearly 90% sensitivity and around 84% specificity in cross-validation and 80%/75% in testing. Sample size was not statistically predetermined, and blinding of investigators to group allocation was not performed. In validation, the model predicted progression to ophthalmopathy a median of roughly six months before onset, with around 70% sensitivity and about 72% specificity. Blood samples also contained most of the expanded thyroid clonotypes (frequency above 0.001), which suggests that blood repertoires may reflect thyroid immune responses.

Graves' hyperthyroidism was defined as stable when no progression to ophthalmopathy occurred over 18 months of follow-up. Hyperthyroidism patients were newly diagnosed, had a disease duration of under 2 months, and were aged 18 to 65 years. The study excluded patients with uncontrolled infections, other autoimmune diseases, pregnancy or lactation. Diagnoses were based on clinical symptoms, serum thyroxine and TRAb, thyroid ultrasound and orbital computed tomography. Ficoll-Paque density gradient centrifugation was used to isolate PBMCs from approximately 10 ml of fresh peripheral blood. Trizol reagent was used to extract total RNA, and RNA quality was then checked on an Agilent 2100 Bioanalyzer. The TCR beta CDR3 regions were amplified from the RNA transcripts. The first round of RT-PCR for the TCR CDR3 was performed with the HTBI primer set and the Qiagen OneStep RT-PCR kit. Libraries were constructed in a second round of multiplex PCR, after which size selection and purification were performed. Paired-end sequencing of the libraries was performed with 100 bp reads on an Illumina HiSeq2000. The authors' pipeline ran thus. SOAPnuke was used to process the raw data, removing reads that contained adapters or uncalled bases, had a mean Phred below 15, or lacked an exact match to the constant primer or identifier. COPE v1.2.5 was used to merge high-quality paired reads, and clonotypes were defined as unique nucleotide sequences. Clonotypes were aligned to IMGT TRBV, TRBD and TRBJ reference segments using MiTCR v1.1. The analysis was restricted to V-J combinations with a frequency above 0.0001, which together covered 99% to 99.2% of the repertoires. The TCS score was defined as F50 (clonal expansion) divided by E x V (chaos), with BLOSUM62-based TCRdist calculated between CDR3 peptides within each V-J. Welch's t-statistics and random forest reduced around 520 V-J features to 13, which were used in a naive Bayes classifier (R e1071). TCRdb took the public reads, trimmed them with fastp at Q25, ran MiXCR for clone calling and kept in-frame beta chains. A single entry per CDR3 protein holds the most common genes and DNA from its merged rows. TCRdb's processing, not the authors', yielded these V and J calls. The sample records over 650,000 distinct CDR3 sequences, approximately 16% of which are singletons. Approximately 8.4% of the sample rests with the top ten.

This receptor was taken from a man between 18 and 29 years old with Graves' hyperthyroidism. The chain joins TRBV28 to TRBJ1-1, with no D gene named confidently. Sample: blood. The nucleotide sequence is TGTGCCAGCAGTTTATTCGGGGAAGCTTTCTTT. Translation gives CASSLFGEAFF.